These T cell receptor beta chains were read from a single sample in a study of blood T cell repertoires in COVID-19. Only in-frame clones appear in the TCRdb table, and some are missing; sequencing was by immunoSEQ multiplex PCR. Of some 140,000 clones listed, around 81% were seen once; the top ten hold roughly 9.1%. Input material: peripheral blood. These receptors originate from a woman aged 60-70 years with active or convalescent COVID-19. CDR3s include the opening cysteine and the closing phenylalanine or tryptophan. The D gene is left open where the match is weak. Expanded clones get a size class; other rows say once, few or many, or leave the size out.

CDR3 protein: CASSSGGGGEKLFF
CDR3 DNA: TGTGCCAGCAGCTCAGGGGGCGGAGGAGAAAAACTGTTTTTT
D gene: TRBD1
J gene: TRBJ1-4
clone size: -
V gene: TRBV6-5

CDR3 protein: CASSFLGTGNYGYTF
CDR3 DNA: TGCGCCAGCAGCTTCCTCGGGACAGGGAACTATGGCTACACCTTC
D gene: TRBD1
J gene: TRBJ1-2
clone size: few
V gene: TRBV5-1

CDR3 protein: CASSLTAGGVEKLFF
CDR3 DNA: TGTGCCAGCAGCTTAACGGCGGGGGGCGTTGAAAAACTGTTTTTT
D gene: -
J gene: TRBJ1-4
clone size: -
V gene: TRBV7-9

CDR3 protein: CASSLEGTSGTATQYF
CDR3 DNA: TGTGCCAGCAGTTTAGAGGGGACTAGCGGGACAGCAACCCAGTACTTC
D gene: TRBD2
J gene: TRBJ2-7
clone size: -
V gene: TRBV27

CDR3 protein: CASSLTGREGPSEQYF
CDR3 DNA: TGTGCCAGCAGCTTAACTGGCCGGGAGGGCCCCTCCGAGCAGTACTTC
D gene: TRBD2
J gene: TRBJ2-7
clone size: -
V gene: TRBV7-3

CDR3 protein: CASSPKASGGGNEQFF
CDR3 DNA: TGCGCCAGCAGCCCGAAGGCTAGCGGGGGGGGAAATGAGCAGTTCTTC
D gene: TRBD2
J gene: TRBJ2-1
clone size: -
V gene: TRBV5-1

CDR3 protein: CASSEVPGGAAFF
CDR3 DNA: TGTGCCAGCAGTGAAGTGCCTGGGGGGGCTGCTTTCTTT
D gene: -
J gene: TRBJ1-1
clone size: once
V gene: TRBV25-1

CDR3 protein: CASSLPGTGSYNEQFF
CDR3 DNA: TGTGCCAGCAGCTTGCCTGGGACAGGGTCCTACAATGAGCAGTTCTTC
D gene: TRBD1
J gene: TRBJ2-1
clone size: once
V gene: TRBV5-4

CDR3 protein: CASSYKPGQVPYEQYF
CDR3 DNA: TGTGCCAGCAGTTACAAACCGGGACAGGTCCCCTACGAGCAGTACTTC
D gene: TRBD1
J gene: TRBJ2-7
clone size: -
V gene: TRBV6-5

CDR3 protein: CASSPPRIGRTGAPPGTEAFF
CDR3 DNA: TGTGCCAGCTCACCACCACGAATAGGGAGGACAGGGGCCCCGCCGGGCACTGAAGCTTTCTTT
D gene: TRBD1
J gene: TRBJ1-1
clone size: -
V gene: TRBV18

CDR3 protein: CATKDWVAGPYEQYF
CDR3 DNA: TGTGCCACAAAAGATTGGGTAGCGGGCCCCTACGAGCAGTACTTC
D gene: TRBD2
J gene: TRBJ2-7
clone size: -
V gene: TRBV7-3

CDR3 protein: CASSLDLLAGLGSQYF
CDR3 DNA: TGTGCCAGCAGCTTAGACCTCCTAGCGGGGCTCGGGTCCCAGTACTTC
D gene: TRBD2
J gene: TRBJ2-5
clone size: -
V gene: TRBV11-2

CDR3 protein: CASSSPGTGGGYTEAFF
CDR3 DNA: TGTGCCAGCAGCTCGCCCGGGACAGGGGGCGGTTACACTGAAGCTTTCTTT
D gene: TRBD1
J gene: TRBJ1-1
clone size: -
V gene: TRBV5-6

CDR3 protein: CASSHGEADTQYF
CDR3 DNA: TGCGCCAGCAGCCACGGGGAGGCGGATACGCAGTATTTT
D gene: -
J gene: TRBJ2-3
clone size: -
V gene: TRBV4-1

CDR3 protein: CAIQDRAYGYTF
CDR3 DNA: TGTGCCATCCAGGACAGGGCCTATGGCTACACCTTC
D gene: TRBD1
J gene: TRBJ1-2
clone size: -
V gene: TRBV10-3

CDR3 protein: CAWSRLRSYGYTF
CDR3 DNA: TGTGCCTGGAGTCGTCTACGGAGCTATGGCTACACCTTC
D gene: -
J gene: TRBJ1-2
clone size: few
V gene: TRBV30

CDR3 protein: CASSVAGQGYEQYF
CDR3 DNA: TGTGCCAGCAGCGTAGCGGGACAGGGCTACGAGCAGTACTTC
D gene: TRBD1
J gene: TRBJ2-7
clone size: once
V gene: TRBV9

CDR3 protein: CASSVSGTGELFF
CDR3 DNA: TGTGCCAGCAGTGTTTCAGGAACCGGGGAGCTGTTTTTT
D gene: -
J gene: TRBJ2-2
clone size: -
V gene: TRBV2

CDR3 protein: CASSLQSNQPQHF
CDR3 DNA: TGTGCCAGCAGCTTACAAAGCAATCAGCCCCAGCATTTT
D gene: -
J gene: TRBJ1-5
clone size: -
V gene: TRBV7-2

CDR3 protein: CASSLGQGSDTEAFF
CDR3 DNA: TGTGCCAGTAGTCTAGGACAGGGCTCGGACACTGAAGCTTTCTTT
D gene: TRBD1
J gene: TRBJ1-1
clone size: few
V gene: TRBV19

CDR3 protein: CASSEEGGPVYGYTF
CDR3 DNA: TGTGCCAGCAGTGAAGAGGGGGGGCCCGTCTATGGCTACACCTTC
D gene: -
J gene: TRBJ1-2
clone size: -
V gene: TRBV6-1

CDR3 protein: CASSQEGTLTDTQYF
CDR3 DNA: TGCGCCAGCAGCCAAGAGGGCACCCTCACAGATACGCAGTATTTT
D gene: -
J gene: TRBJ2-3
clone size: -
V gene: TRBV4-1

CDR3 protein: CASSFDSLAKNIQYF
CDR3 DNA: TGTGCCAGCAGTTTCGACTCCCTAGCCAAAAACATTCAGTACTTC
D gene: -
J gene: TRBJ2-4
clone size: -
V gene: TRBV27

CDR3 protein: CASSFGSTYNSPLHF
CDR3 DNA: TGTGCCAGCAGCTTCGGGAGCACCTATAATTCACCCCTCCACTTT
D gene: -
J gene: TRBJ1-6
clone size: many
V gene: TRBV7-2

CDR3 protein: CASSADFNLNNEQFF
CDR3 DNA: TGTGCCAGCAGCGCGGACTTTAATTTGAACAATGAGCAGTTCTTC
D gene: -
J gene: TRBJ2-1
clone size: -
V gene: TRBV9

CDR3 protein: CASSLAPTGNMESYTF
CDR3 DNA: TGCGCCAGCAGCTTGGCCCCGACAGGGAACATGGAAAGCTACACCTTC
D gene: TRBD1
J gene: TRBJ1-2
clone size: -
V gene: TRBV5-1

CDR3 protein: CASTGQGLTEQFF
CDR3 DNA: TGTGCCAGCACGGGACAGGGTCTGACTGAGCAGTTCTTC
D gene: TRBD1
J gene: TRBJ2-1
clone size: -
V gene: TRBV2

CDR3 protein: CASSSGTLVDKNIQYF
CDR3 DNA: TGTGCCAGCAGTTCCGGGACTCTTGTGGACAAAAACATTCAGTACTTC
D gene: -
J gene: TRBJ2-4
clone size: -
V gene: TRBV28

CDR3 protein: CASSEAGGLDTQYF
CDR3 DNA: TGCGCCAGCAGTGAAGCGGGGGGGCTGGATACGCAGTATTTT
D gene: TRBD2
J gene: TRBJ2-3
clone size: -
V gene: TRBV10-1

CDR3 protein: CASSLLGANTEAFF
CDR3 DNA: TGTGCCAGCAGTTTATTGGGGGCGAACACTGAAGCTTTCTTT
D gene: -
J gene: TRBJ1-1
clone size: -
V gene: TRBV27

CDR3 protein: CASSPGAGNTGELFF
CDR3 DNA: TGTGCCAGCAGCCCAGGTGCGGGGAACACCGGGGAGCTGTTTTTT
D gene: -
J gene: TRBJ2-2
clone size: -
V gene: TRBV5-8

CDR3 protein: CASSPGLAVTDTQYF
CDR3 DNA: TGTGCCAGCAGCCCAGGACTAGCGGTCACAGATACGCAGTATTTT
D gene: TRBD2
J gene: TRBJ2-3
clone size: -
V gene: TRBV7-2

CDR3 protein: CASNLRESYNSPLHF
CDR3 DNA: TGTGCCAGCAACCTCAGGGAATCCTATAATTCACCCCTCCACTTT
D gene: -
J gene: TRBJ1-6
clone size: -
V gene: TRBV3-1/TRBV3-2

CDR3 protein: CASSLVGRTGNSPLHF
CDR3 DNA: TGTGCCAGCAGCTTAGTTGGGAGGACGGGAAATTCACCCCTCCACTTT
D gene: -
J gene: TRBJ1-6
clone size: -
V gene: TRBV7-8

CDR3 protein: CASSRRGTSGQETQYF
CDR3 DNA: TGTGCCAGCAGTAGGAGGGGGACTAGCGGCCAAGAGACCCAGTACTTC
D gene: TRBD2
J gene: TRBJ2-5
clone size: -
V gene: TRBV7-9

CDR3 protein: CAWTPGSQNIQYF
CDR3 DNA: TGTGCCTGGACTCCCGGGAGCCAAAACATTCAGTACTTC
D gene: -
J gene: TRBJ2-4
clone size: -
V gene: TRBV30

CDR3 protein: CASSQRQGGSEKLFF
CDR3 DNA: TGCGCCAGCAGCCAACGGCAGGGGGGAAGTGAAAAACTGTTTTTT
D gene: TRBD1
J gene: TRBJ1-4
clone size: -
V gene: TRBV4-3

CDR3 protein: CASSPGTDNSPLHF
CDR3 DNA: TGTGCCAGCAGCCCCGGGACAGATAATTCACCCCTCCACTTT
D gene: TRBD1
J gene: TRBJ1-6
clone size: -
V gene: TRBV11-2

CDR3 protein: CASSAGTGGTEAFF
CDR3 DNA: TGCGCCAGCAGCGCCGGGACAGGGGGCACTGAAGCTTTCTTT
D gene: TRBD1
J gene: TRBJ1-1
clone size: few
V gene: TRBV5-1

CDR3 protein: CASTGESSYNSPLHF
CDR3 DNA: TGTGCCAGCACTGGGGAGAGCTCCTATAATTCACCCCTCCACTTT
D gene: -
J gene: TRBJ1-6
clone size: -
V gene: TRBV6-5

CDR3 protein: CASSLRQGAGANVLTF
CDR3 DNA: TGTGCCAGCAGCTTACGACAGGGGGCTGGGGCCAACGTCCTGACTTTC
D gene: TRBD1
J gene: TRBJ2-6
clone size: -
V gene: TRBV7-2

CDR3 protein: CASSVEGVTYEQYF
CDR3 DNA: TGTGCCAGCAGCGTAGAGGGGGTTACCTACGAGCAGTACTTC
D gene: -
J gene: TRBJ2-7
clone size: few
V gene: TRBV9

CDR3 protein: CASSSQTSTGELFF
CDR3 DNA: TGCGCCAGCAGCTCGCAGACTAGTACCGGGGAGCTGTTTTTT
D gene: -
J gene: TRBJ2-2
clone size: -
V gene: TRBV5-1

CDR3 protein: CAPPPRGGREGSYNSPLHF
CDR3 DNA: TGTGCCCCCCCACCCCGGGGGGGGAGGGAAGGCTCCTATAATTCACCCCTCCACTTT
D gene: -
J gene: TRBJ1-6
clone size: -
V gene: TRBV28

CDR3 protein: CASSVADRGNSPLHF
CDR3 DNA: TGTGCCAGCAGTGTAGCCGACAGGGGAAATTCACCCCTCCACTTT
D gene: TRBD1
J gene: TRBJ1-6
clone size: -
V gene: TRBV6-1